The table lists the clone carrying this TCR beta chain with a count of one. Its antigen is currently unknown. V was pared by 6 bases and J by 5 bases, with 4 bases of the junction left unmatched. CDR3 size: 14 residues. Germline V gives CDR1 KGHSH, CDR2 LQKENI. These data originate in a study of T cell responses to AZD1222 COVID-19 vaccine. Study overall: Second-dose intervals of approximately 4 or approximately 12 weeks were pooled.

Libraries were prepared by immunoSEQ multiplex PCR; TCRdb keeps only in-frame clonotypes and omits some of them. Among about 130,000 clones listed, roughly 90% were seen once. Notes on the study in general: Spike-specific TCR repertoires showed rising breadth and depth after two AZD1222 doses. At baseline, seropositivity was found in only a handful of AZD1222 recipients.

The sequence derives from an adult in good health. Sequencing was performed on peripheral blood, taken on day 0 of AZD1222 vaccination. This chain links TRBV18 with TRBJ1-1; 12 nucleotides agree with TRBD1. The CDR3 here is CASSRDRGPTEAFF. The CDR3 bases are TGTGCCAGCTCTAGGGACAGGGGGCCTACTGAAGCTTTCTTT. The complete variable domain, with remaining parts taken from reference TRBV18 and TRBJ1-1, reads NAGVMQNPRHLVRRRGQEARLRCSPMKGHSHVYWYRQLPEEGLKFMVYLQKENIIDESGMPKERFSAEFPKEGPSILRIQQVVRGDSAAYFCASSRDRGPTEAFFGQGTRLTVV.